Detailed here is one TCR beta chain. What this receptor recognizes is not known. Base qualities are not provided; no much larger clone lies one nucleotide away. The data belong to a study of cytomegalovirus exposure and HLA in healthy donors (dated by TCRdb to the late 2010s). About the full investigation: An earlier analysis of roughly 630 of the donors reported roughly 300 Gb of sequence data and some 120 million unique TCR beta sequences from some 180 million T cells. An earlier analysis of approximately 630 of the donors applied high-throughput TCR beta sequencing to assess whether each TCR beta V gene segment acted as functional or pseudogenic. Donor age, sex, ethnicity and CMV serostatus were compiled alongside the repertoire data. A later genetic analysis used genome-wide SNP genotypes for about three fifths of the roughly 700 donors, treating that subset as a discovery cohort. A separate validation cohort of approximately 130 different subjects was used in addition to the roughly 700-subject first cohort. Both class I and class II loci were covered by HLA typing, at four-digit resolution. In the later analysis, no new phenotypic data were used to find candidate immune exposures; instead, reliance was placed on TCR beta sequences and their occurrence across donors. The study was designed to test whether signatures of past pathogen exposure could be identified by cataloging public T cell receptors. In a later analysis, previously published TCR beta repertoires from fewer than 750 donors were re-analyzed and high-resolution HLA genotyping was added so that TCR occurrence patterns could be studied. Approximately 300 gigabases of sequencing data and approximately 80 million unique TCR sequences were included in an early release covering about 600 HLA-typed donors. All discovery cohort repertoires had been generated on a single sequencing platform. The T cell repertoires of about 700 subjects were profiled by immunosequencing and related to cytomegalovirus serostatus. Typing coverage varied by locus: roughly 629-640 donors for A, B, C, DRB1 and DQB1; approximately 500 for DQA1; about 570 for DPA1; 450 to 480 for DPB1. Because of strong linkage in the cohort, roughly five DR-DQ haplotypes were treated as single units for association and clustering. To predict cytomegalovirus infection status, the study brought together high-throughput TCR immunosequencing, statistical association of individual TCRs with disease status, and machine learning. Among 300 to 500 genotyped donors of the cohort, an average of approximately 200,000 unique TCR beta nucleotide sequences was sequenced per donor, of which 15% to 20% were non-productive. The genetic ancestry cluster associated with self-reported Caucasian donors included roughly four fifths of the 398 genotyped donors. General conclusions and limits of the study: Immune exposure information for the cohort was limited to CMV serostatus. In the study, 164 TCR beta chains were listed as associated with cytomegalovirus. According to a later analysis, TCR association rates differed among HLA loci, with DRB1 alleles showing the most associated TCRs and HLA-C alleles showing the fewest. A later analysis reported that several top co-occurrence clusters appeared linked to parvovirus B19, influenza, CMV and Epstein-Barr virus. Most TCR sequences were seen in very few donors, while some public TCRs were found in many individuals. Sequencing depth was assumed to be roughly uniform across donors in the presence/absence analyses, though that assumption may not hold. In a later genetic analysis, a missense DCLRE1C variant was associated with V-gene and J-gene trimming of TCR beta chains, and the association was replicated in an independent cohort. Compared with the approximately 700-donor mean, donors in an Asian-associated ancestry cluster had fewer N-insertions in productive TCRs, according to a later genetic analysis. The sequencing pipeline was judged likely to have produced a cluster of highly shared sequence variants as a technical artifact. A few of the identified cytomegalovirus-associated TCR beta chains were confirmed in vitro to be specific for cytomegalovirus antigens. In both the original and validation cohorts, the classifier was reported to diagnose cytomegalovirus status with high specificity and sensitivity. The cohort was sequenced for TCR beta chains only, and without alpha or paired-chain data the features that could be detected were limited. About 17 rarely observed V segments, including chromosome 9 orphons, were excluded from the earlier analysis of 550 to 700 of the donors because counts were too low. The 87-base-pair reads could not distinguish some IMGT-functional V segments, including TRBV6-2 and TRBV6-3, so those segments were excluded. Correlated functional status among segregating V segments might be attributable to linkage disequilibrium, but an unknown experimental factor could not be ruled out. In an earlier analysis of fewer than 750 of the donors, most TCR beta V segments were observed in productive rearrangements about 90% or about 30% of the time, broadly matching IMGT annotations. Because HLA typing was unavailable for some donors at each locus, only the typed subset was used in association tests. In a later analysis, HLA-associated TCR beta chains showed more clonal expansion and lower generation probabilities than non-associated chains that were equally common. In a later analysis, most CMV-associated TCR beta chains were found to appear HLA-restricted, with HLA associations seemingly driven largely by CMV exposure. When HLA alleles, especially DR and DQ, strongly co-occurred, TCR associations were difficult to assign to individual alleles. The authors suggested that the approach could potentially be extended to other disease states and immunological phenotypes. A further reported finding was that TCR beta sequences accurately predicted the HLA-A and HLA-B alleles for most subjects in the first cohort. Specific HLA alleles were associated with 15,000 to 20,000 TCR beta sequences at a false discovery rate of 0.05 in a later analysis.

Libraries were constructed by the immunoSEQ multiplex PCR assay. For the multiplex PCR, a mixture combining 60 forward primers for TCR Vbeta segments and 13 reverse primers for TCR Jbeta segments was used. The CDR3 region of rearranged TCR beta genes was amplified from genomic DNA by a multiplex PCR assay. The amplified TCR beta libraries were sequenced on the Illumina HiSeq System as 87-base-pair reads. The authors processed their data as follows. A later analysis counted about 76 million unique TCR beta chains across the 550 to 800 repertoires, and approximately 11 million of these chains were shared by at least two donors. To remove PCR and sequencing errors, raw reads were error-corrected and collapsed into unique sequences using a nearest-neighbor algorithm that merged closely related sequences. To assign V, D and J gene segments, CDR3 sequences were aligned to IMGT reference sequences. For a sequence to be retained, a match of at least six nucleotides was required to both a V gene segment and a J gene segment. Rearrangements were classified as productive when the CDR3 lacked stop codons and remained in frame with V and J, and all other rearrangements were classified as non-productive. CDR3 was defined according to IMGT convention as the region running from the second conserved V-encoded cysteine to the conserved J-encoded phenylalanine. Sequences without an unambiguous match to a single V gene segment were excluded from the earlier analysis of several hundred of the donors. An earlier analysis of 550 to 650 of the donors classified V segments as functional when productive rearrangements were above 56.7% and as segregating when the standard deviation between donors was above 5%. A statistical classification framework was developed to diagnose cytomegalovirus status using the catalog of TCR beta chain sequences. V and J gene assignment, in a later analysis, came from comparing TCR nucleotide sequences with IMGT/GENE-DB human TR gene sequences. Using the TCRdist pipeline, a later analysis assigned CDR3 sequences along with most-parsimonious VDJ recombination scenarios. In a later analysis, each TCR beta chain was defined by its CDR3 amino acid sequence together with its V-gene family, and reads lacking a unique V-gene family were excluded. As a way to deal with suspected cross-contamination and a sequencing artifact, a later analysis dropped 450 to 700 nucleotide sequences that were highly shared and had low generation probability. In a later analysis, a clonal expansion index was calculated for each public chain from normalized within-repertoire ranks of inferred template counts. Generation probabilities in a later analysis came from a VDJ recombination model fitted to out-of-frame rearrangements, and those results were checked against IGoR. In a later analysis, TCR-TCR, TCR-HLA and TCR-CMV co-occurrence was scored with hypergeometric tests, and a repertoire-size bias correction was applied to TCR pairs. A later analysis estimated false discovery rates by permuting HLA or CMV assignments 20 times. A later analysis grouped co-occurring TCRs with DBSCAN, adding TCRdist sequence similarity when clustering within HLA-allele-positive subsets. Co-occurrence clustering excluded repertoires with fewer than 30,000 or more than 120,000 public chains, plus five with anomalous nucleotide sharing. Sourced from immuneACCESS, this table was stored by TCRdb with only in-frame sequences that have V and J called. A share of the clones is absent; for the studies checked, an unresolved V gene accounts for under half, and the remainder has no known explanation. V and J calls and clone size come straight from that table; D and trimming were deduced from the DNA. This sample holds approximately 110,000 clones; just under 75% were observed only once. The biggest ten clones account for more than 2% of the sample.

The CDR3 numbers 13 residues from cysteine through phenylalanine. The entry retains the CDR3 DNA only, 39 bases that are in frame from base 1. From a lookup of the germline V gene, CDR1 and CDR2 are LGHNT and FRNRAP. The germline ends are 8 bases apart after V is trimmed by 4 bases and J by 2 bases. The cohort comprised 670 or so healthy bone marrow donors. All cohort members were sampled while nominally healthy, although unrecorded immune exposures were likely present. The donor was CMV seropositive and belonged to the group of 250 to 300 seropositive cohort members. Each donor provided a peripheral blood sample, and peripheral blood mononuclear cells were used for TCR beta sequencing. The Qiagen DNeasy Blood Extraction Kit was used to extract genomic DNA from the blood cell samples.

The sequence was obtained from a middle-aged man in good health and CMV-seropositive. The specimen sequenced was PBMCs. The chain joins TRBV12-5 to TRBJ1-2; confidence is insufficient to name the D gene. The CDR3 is CASGYGKNYGYTF. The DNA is TGTGCTAGTGGTTATGGCAAGAACTATGGCTACACCTTC.